This is a list of T cell receptor beta chains from one sample in a study of T cell responses to AZD1222 COVID-19 vaccine. Sequencing used immunoSEQ multiplex PCR; TCRdb keeps in-frame clones, though not all of them. Altogether around 140,000 clones are present, 75% to 90% being singletons, with the ten largest covering around 1.5%. This material consisted of peripheral blood, taken on day 0 of AZD1222 vaccination. The receptor source for this set is an adult in good health. Each CDR3 is given with its conserved first and last residue. A D gene is named only where the DNA matches it firmly. Where a row states a size, it is once, few, many or the class of an expanded clone; other rows omit it.

J gene: TRBJ2-7; V gene: TRBV11-2; clone size: NA; D gene: NA; CDR3 DNA: TGTGCCAGCAGCTTACGGGTCAGTTGGCCCTACGAGCAGTACTTC; CDR3 protein: CASSLRVSWPYEQYF
J gene: TRBJ1-2; V gene: TRBV19; clone size: once; D gene: NA; CDR3 DNA: TGTGCCAGTAGTTCGACAGAAGCTAACTATGGCTACACCTTC; CDR3 protein: CASSSTEANYGYTF
J gene: TRBJ2-5; V gene: TRBV5-1; clone size: NA; D gene: NA; CDR3 DNA: TGCGCCAGCAGCTTGAGGGTAGAAGAGACCCAGTACTTC; CDR3 protein: CASSLRVEETQYF
J gene: TRBJ2-3; V gene: TRBV7-9; clone size: NA; D gene: TRBD2; CDR3 DNA: TGTGCCAGCAGCCACGTGGGCGGGAGAGGCGCAGATACGCAGTATTTT; CDR3 protein: CASSHVGGRGADTQYF
J gene: TRBJ2-3; V gene: TRBV5-1; clone size: NA; D gene: TRBD2; CDR3 DNA: TGCGCCAGCAGCTTGGCTAGCGGGAGTACGGATACGCAGTATTTT; CDR3 protein: CASSLASGSTDTQYF
J gene: TRBJ2-2; V gene: TRBV7-8; clone size: NA; D gene: NA; CDR3 DNA: TGTGCCAGCAGCTTAGTGAGGATTGGGACCGGGGAGCTGTTTTTT; CDR3 protein: CASSLVRIGTGELFF
J gene: TRBJ1-4; V gene: TRBV7-2; clone size: NA; D gene: NA; CDR3 DNA: TGTGCCAGCAGCTTGGGGGACATAAGGGAAAAACTGTTTTTT; CDR3 protein: CASSLGDIREKLFF
J gene: TRBJ2-1; V gene: TRBV7-6; clone size: NA; D gene: NA; CDR3 DNA: TGTGCCAGCAGCTTACGGCGGGAAAGCGGTGAGCAGTTCTTC; CDR3 protein: CASSLRRESGEQFF
J gene: TRBJ1-3; V gene: TRBV3-1/TRBV3-2; clone size: NA; D gene: NA; CDR3 DNA: TGTGCCAGCAGCAAGCAGGGACTCTCTGGAAACACCATATATTTT; CDR3 protein: CASSKQGLSGNTIYF
J gene: TRBJ1-1; V gene: TRBV7-2; clone size: NA; D gene: TRBD1; CDR3 DNA: TGTGCCAGCAGCTTAACAGGGGAAACTGAAGCTTTCTTT; CDR3 protein: CASSLTGETEAFF
J gene: TRBJ2-7; V gene: TRBV28; clone size: NA; D gene: TRBD1; CDR3 DNA: TGTGCCAGCAGCCCGCAATCAGGGGGTTCATACTACGAGCAGTACTTC; CDR3 protein: CASSPQSGGSYYEQYF
J gene: TRBJ1-1; V gene: TRBV6-5; clone size: NA; D gene: NA; CDR3 DNA: TGTGCCAGCAGTTACATGGGGGTCACTGAAGCTTTCTTT; CDR3 protein: CASSYMGVTEAFF
J gene: TRBJ1-5; V gene: TRBV6-4; clone size: NA; D gene: NA; CDR3 DNA: TGTGCCAGCAATTACTCTGACGGGGGGTTCCAGCCCCAGCATTTT; CDR3 protein: CASNYSDGGFQPQHF
J gene: TRBJ1-6; V gene: TRBV6-5; clone size: NA; D gene: NA; CDR3 DNA: TGTGCCAGCAGTAGCGGCTCCTATAATTCACCCCTCCACTTT; CDR3 protein: CASSSGSYNSPLHF
J gene: TRBJ1-2; V gene: TRBV30; clone size: NA; D gene: NA; CDR3 DNA: TGTGCCGCAGCCTCGGGAGCCGTTGGCTACACCTTC; CDR3 protein: CAAASGAVGYTF
J gene: TRBJ2-7; V gene: TRBV28; clone size: NA; D gene: NA; CDR3 DNA: TGTGCCAGCGGAAGACGGGTCCAGTACGAGCAGTACTTC; CDR3 protein: CASGRRVQYEQYF
J gene: TRBJ1-4; V gene: TRBV6-1; clone size: NA; D gene: TRBD1; CDR3 DNA: TGTGCCAGCAGTGGCCGGGACAGGGGTTTCGGGGGTGAAAAACTGTTTTTT; CDR3 protein: CASSGRDRGFGGEKLFF
J gene: TRBJ2-7; V gene: TRBV4-1; clone size: NA; D gene: TRBD2; CDR3 DNA: TGCGCCAGCAGCCAAGATTCCCGCCGACTAGCGGCAGGCTACGAGCAGTACTTC; CDR3 protein: CASSQDSRRLAAGYEQYF
J gene: TRBJ1-2; V gene: TRBV2; clone size: few; D gene: NA; CDR3 DNA: TGTGCCAGCAGTGGGGAGGAGGGGATGGACTATGGCTACACCTTC; CDR3 protein: CASSGEEGMDYGYTF
J gene: TRBJ2-7; V gene: TRBV29-1; clone size: NA; D gene: TRBD2; CDR3 DNA: TGCAGCGTTCTAGCGGGAACTTCCTACGAGCAGTACTTC; CDR3 protein: CSVLAGTSYEQYF
J gene: TRBJ1-5; V gene: TRBV10-3; clone size: NA; D gene: NA; CDR3 DNA: TGTGCCATCAGCCCGGATCTAAATCAGCCCCAGCATTTT; CDR3 protein: CAISPDLNQPQHF
J gene: TRBJ2-3; V gene: TRBV7-9; clone size: NA; D gene: TRBD2; CDR3 DNA: TGTGCCAGCAGCCAGGGACTATTATCCACAGATACGCAGTATTTT; CDR3 protein: CASSQGLLSTDTQYF
J gene: TRBJ2-7; V gene: TRBV7-9; clone size: many; D gene: TRBD2; CDR3 DNA: TGTGCCAGCAGCCCTAGTAGACTAGCGGGTAGCTCCTACGAGCAGTACTTC; CDR3 protein: CASSPSRLAGSSYEQYF
J gene: TRBJ1-4; V gene: TRBV30; clone size: NA; D gene: NA; CDR3 DNA: TGTGCCTGGAGTATAACGGGACAAACTAATGAAAAACTGTTTTTT; CDR3 protein: CAWSITGQTNEKLFF
J gene: TRBJ1-2; V gene: TRBV28; clone size: NA; D gene: TRBD1; CDR3 DNA: TGTGCCAGCAGCGACGCCGGGACAGGGGTTAACTATGGCTACACCTTC; CDR3 protein: CASSDAGTGVNYGYTF
J gene: TRBJ1-4; V gene: TRBV15; clone size: once; D gene: NA; CDR3 DNA: TGTGCCACCAGCAGAGACATATCTAATGAAAAACTGTTTTTT; CDR3 protein: CATSRDISNEKLFF
J gene: TRBJ1-1; V gene: TRBV6-5; clone size: NA; D gene: TRBD1; CDR3 DNA: TGTGCCAGCAGTACTCGGACAGGGGGTGGGACTGAAGCTTTCTTT; CDR3 protein: CASSTRTGGGTEAFF
J gene: TRBJ1-5; V gene: TRBV5-8; clone size: NA; D gene: NA; CDR3 DNA: TGTGCCAGCAGCCCACTACCAGAATTAAGGGGCAATCAGCCCCAGCATTTT; CDR3 protein: CASSPLPELRGNQPQHF
J gene: TRBJ2-5; V gene: TRBV18; clone size: NA; D gene: NA; CDR3 DNA: TGTGCCAGCTCACCGACTCAAGAGACCCAGTACTTC; CDR3 protein: CASSPTQETQYF
J gene: TRBJ1-4; V gene: TRBV2; clone size: few; D gene: NA; CDR3 DNA: TGTGCCAGCAGTGAAAGGAGGGGTGGTGAAAAACTGTTTTTT; CDR3 protein: CASSERRGGEKLFF
J gene: TRBJ2-7; V gene: TRBV6-1; clone size: NA; D gene: NA; CDR3 DNA: TGTGCCAGCAGTGAAGGAAAAACTCGAACACTCTACGAGCAGTACTTC; CDR3 protein: CASSEGKTRTLYEQYF
J gene: TRBJ1-4; V gene: TRBV3-1/TRBV3-2; clone size: NA; D gene: NA; CDR3 DNA: TGTGCCAGCAGCCCACGGGGGGGCGCTAATGAAAAACTGTTTTTT; CDR3 protein: CASSPRGGANEKLFF
J gene: TRBJ1-3; V gene: TRBV18; clone size: NA; D gene: NA; CDR3 DNA: TGTGCCAGCTCATCACCGGGACGGAACTCTGGAAACACCATATATTTT; CDR3 protein: CASSSPGRNSGNTIYF
J gene: TRBJ1-5; V gene: TRBV28; clone size: NA; D gene: NA; CDR3 DNA: TGTGCCATTACCACCCCGGGAGTTTATAGCAATCAGCCCCAGCATTTT; CDR3 protein: CAITTPGVYSNQPQHF
J gene: TRBJ2-1; V gene: TRBV5-4; clone size: NA; D gene: NA; CDR3 DNA: TGTGCCAGCAGTTCTTGGAATCTTGAGCAGTTCTTC; CDR3 protein: CASSSWNLEQFF
J gene: TRBJ1-5; V gene: TRBV19; clone size: NA; D gene: NA; CDR3 DNA: TGTGCCAGTAGTCGACCGCTAGGGGAAGTGGGCAATCAGCCCCAGCATTTT; CDR3 protein: CASSRPLGEVGNQPQHF
J gene: TRBJ2-1; V gene: TRBV14; clone size: NA; D gene: TRBD2; CDR3 DNA: TGTGCCAGCAGCCGCTATCGGTCGACTAGCCGCTACTACAATGAGCAGTTCTTC; CDR3 protein: CASSRYRSTSRYYNEQFF
J gene: TRBJ2-4; V gene: TRBV28; clone size: few; D gene: TRBD2; CDR3 DNA: TGTGCCAGCAGTTCCCTAGCGGGAGGGCCGAACATTCAGTACTTC; CDR3 protein: CASSSLAGGPNIQYF
J gene: TRBJ1-2; V gene: TRBV19; clone size: NA; D gene: NA; CDR3 DNA: TGTGCCAGTAGGCAGGGGAACTATGGCTACACCTTC; CDR3 protein: CASRQGNYGYTF
J gene: TRBJ1-5; V gene: TRBV2; clone size: NA; D gene: NA; CDR3 DNA: TGTGCCAGCAGGCGAAAGGGGGTAGGGGAGAATCAGCCCCAGCATTTT; CDR3 protein: CASRRKGVGENQPQHF
J gene: TRBJ1-1; V gene: TRBV6-1; clone size: NA; D gene: NA; CDR3 DNA: TGTGCCAGCAGTGAAAGCAGAGTATTAACTGAAGCTTTCTTT; CDR3 protein: CASSESRVLTEAFF
J gene: TRBJ1-1; V gene: TRBV6-5; clone size: NA; D gene: NA; CDR3 DNA: TGTGCCAGCAGTTACGAGCAGTACACTGAAGCTTTCTTT; CDR3 protein: CASSYEQYTEAFF
J gene: TRBJ2-1; V gene: TRBV5-1; clone size: NA; D gene: NA; CDR3 DNA: TGCGCCAGCAGGTCCACTTCGGGGAGCTCCTACAATGAGCAGTTCTTC; CDR3 protein: CASRSTSGSSYNEQFF
J gene: TRBJ1-5; V gene: TRBV19; clone size: NA; D gene: NA; CDR3 DNA: TGTGCCAGTAGGGGACGAGGTAATCAGCCCCAGCATTTT; CDR3 protein: CASRGRGNQPQHF
J gene: TRBJ2-7; V gene: TRBV27; clone size: NA; D gene: TRBD1; CDR3 DNA: TGTGCCAGCAGGCCCAGGGGGCGTCCCTCCTACGAGCAGTACTTC; CDR3 protein: CASRPRGRPSYEQYF
J gene: TRBJ1-5; V gene: TRBV2; clone size: NA; D gene: TRBD1; CDR3 DNA: TGTGCCAGCAGTGTCAGCTTACAGGGGGGCAATCAGCCCCAGCATTTT; CDR3 protein: CASSVSLQGGNQPQHF
J gene: TRBJ2-7; V gene: TRBV10-3; clone size: NA; D gene: NA; CDR3 DNA: TGTGCCATCAGTGATAGCAGGCTGGGGGTCTACGAGCAGTACTTC; CDR3 protein: CAISDSRLGVYEQYF
J gene: TRBJ1-1; V gene: TRBV19; clone size: NA; D gene: NA; CDR3 DNA: TGTGCCAGTAGTCAGGGTAGGGTGAACACTGAAGCTTTCTTT; CDR3 protein: CASSQGRVNTEAFF
J gene: TRBJ2-7; V gene: TRBV7-6; clone size: NA; D gene: TRBD2; CDR3 DNA: TGTGCCAGCAGCTTACCACTTCGGACTAGCGGGCCCCACGAGCAGTACTTC; CDR3 protein: CASSLPLRTSGPHEQYF
J gene: TRBJ2-1; V gene: TRBV30; clone size: NA; D gene: NA; CDR3 DNA: TGTGCCTGGAGTGTAAGTTTACTGAGCTCCTACAATGAGCAGTTCTTC; CDR3 protein: CAWSVSLLSSYNEQFF
J gene: TRBJ2-7; V gene: TRBV6-5; clone size: NA; D gene: TRBD1; CDR3 DNA: TGTGCCAGCAGGAGGGACAGGGGCTACGAGCAGTACTTC; CDR3 protein: CASRRDRGYEQYF
J gene: TRBJ2-1; V gene: TRBV19; clone size: NA; D gene: NA; CDR3 DNA: TGTGCCAGTAGAGGAGGGGTACATGAGCAGTTCTTC; CDR3 protein: CASRGGVHEQFF
J gene: TRBJ2-5; V gene: TRBV19; clone size: NA; D gene: NA; CDR3 DNA: TGTGCCAGTAGCACCCCATCTTGGGGCGGAGAGACCCAGTACTTC; CDR3 protein: CASSTPSWGGETQYF
J gene: TRBJ2-3; V gene: TRBV15; clone size: NA; D gene: TRBD2; CDR3 DNA: TGTGCCACCAGCGTGGGCGGGGGGAACACGCAGTATTTT; CDR3 protein: CATSVGGGNTQYF
J gene: TRBJ1-1; V gene: TRBV14; clone size: NA; D gene: NA; CDR3 DNA: TGTGCCAGCAGCCAAGTAAAGAACACTGAAGCTTTCTTT; CDR3 protein: CASSQVKNTEAFF
J gene: TRBJ1-2; V gene: TRBV7-6; clone size: NA; D gene: NA; CDR3 DNA: TGTGCCAGCAGCCCACGGACAGATTTTACCTACTATGGCTACACCTTC; CDR3 protein: CASSPRTDFTYYGYTF
J gene: TRBJ2-1; V gene: TRBV5-6; clone size: NA; D gene: NA; CDR3 DNA: TGTGCCAGCAGCGGTTTTGGGGGCTCCTACAATGAGCAGTTCTTC; CDR3 protein: CASSGFGGSYNEQFF